These 17 T cell receptor beta chains came from one sample sequenced in a study of response to subunit inactivated influenza vaccine. TCRdb used MiXCR to reprocess the RT-PCR reads, holding one entry per CDR3 protein. The sample has more than 400,000 distinct CDR3 sequences; about a tenth are singletons. The specimen was PBMCs from blood, collected more than 35 days after vaccination. These receptors all stem from a man aged 45-65 years who received an inactivated influenza vaccine.

This clonotype was counted only a few times. This chain joins TRBV7-2 and TRBJ1-5; D unclear. The length of the CDR3 is 15 residues. Germline CDR1 reads SGHTA; CDR2 reads FQGNSA. V lost 1 base to trimming and J lost 9 bases, with 16 bases between them. For the CDR3, the DNA is TGTGCCAGCAGCTTAGGTCGCAGGCCTGATCGGCCCCAGCATTTT. It encodes CASSLGRRPDRPQHF.

This CDR3 is CASRQGHTNTEAFF. The CDR3 DNA sequence: TGCGCCAGCAGGCAGGGACACACGAACACTGAAGCTTTCTTT. The chain combines TRBV5-1 with TRBJ1-1, with a possible D match to TRBD1 (6 bases). Germline V gene sequence: CDR1 SGHRS, CDR2 YFSETQ. V was clipped by 5 bases and J by 1 base, with 12 bases between them. The CDR3 runs 14 residues. The whole variable domain, filled in from reference TRBV5-1 and TRBJ1-1, reads KAGVTQTPRYLIKTRGQQVTLSCSPISGHRSVSWYQQTPGQGLQFLFEYFSETQRNKGNFPGRFSGRQFSNSRSEMNVSTLELGDSALYLCASRQGHTNTEAFFGQGTRLTVV.

The chain couples TRBV20-1 to TRBJ2-3, with TRBD1 as a possible D gene (5 bases). Germline CDR1 is DFQATT and CDR2 is SNEGSKA (reference sequence). Trimming took off 3 bases at V and 0 bases at J, with 10 bases between the two ends. The CDR3 loop spans 14 amino acids. CDR3 DNA sequence: TGCAGTGCTAGTCCCCCAGGGAGCACAGATACGCAGTATTTT. Protein product: CSASPPGSTDTQYF.

The chain recombines TRBV4-1 with TRBJ1-2; D unresolved. V was clipped by 0 bases and J by 4 bases, with 6 bases between them. Germline CDR1 and CDR2: MGHRA and YSYEKL. The CDR3 length is 13 residues. As DNA, the CDR3 is TGCGCCAGCAGCCAAGACGGACTCTATGGCTACACCTTC. Translation: CASSQDGLYGYTF.

The chain uses TRBV6-1 and TRBJ2-5; D is perhaps TRBD2 (6 bases). V lost 5 bases and J lost 5, with 24 bases in between. Germline V gene sequence: CDR1 MNHNS, CDR2 SASEGT. CDR3 size: 17 residues. Written as DNA, the CDR3 is TGTGCCAGCAGTCGACCACGGGACTCCCTTCTCAGGGAGACCCAGTACTTC. It codes for CASSRPRDSLLRETQYF.

CDR3 loop: CAWSALGANVLTF. The CDR3 DNA is TGTGCCTGGAGTGCCCTGGGGGCCAACGTCCTGACTTTC. The gene calls are TRBV30 and TRBJ2-6; D is unclear. Looked up from germline, CDR1 is GTSNPN and CDR2 is SVGIG (reference sequence). With 1 base removed from V and 4 bases from J, the gap between germline ends came to 5 bases. This CDR3 region has 13 residues.

The chain joins TRBV7-2 to TRBJ2-5; D not certain. Germline V CDR1 and CDR2: SGHTA, FQGNSA. This CDR3 has 14 amino acids. Trimming left V 0 bases short and J 4 bases short, with 9 bases between. The CDR3, as DNA: TGTGCCAGCAGCTTAGCGGAGCAGCGAGAGACCCAGTACTTC. Its protein product is CASSLAEQRETQYF.

CDR3 in amino acids: CASSLRNAVQGSGNTIYF. Here the CDR3 DNA reads TGCGCCAGCAGCCTCCGAAACGCGGTTCAAGGGTCTGGAAACACCATATATTTT. The chain is built from TRBV4-1 and TRBJ1-3; D is undetermined. Trimming left V 4 bases short and J 1 base short, with 20 bases between. Germline V lookup: CDR1 MGHRA, CDR2 YSYEKL. This CDR3 contains 18 residues.

The chain recombines TRBV5-6 with TRBJ1-1; D gene unclear. The CDR3 is 14 amino acids. CDR1 is SGHDT and CDR2 is YYEEEE in the germline V gene. V dropped 0 bases and J dropped 3 bases, with 9 bases sitting between them. CDR3 residues: CASSLGPAHTEAFF. The CDR3 nucleotides read TGTGCCAGCAGCTTGGGGCCTGCTCACACTGAAGCTTTCTTT.

In this sample, this clonotype turned up a few times. The rearrangement links TRBV6-6 to TRBJ2-7; no clear D. Germline values: CDR1 MNHNY, CDR2 SVGAGI (reference sequence). Trimming removed 2 bases at V and 5 bases at J, with 7 bases between. The CDR3 covers 12 residues. CDR3 sequence (DNA): TGTGCCAGCAGTTACCAGAAGGACGAGCAGTACTTC. It encodes CASSYQKDEQYF.

This clonotype was detected a few times. The chain recombines TRBV12-3 or TRBV12-4 with TRBJ2-3; D remains unclear. V shed 3 bases and J shed 3 bases, with 16 bases lying between them. This CDR3 is 16 amino acids long. The CDR3 region has the DNA TGTGCCAGCAGTTTGTGGCAGACCGGCCCAACAGATACGCAGTATTTT. Amino acid sequence: CASSLWQTGPTDTQYF.

This clonotype has a handful of counts. The chain combines TRBV23-1 with TRBJ1-1; a weak D match, TRBD1 (6 bases). TRBV23-1 is assigned to the ORF class and has an uncertain function. The V end was cut by 6 bases, the J end by 4 bases, with 9 bases between. This CDR3 is built from 12 residues. CDR3: CASSRGATEAFF. As DNA, the CDR3 is TGCGCCAGCAGCCGGGGGGCCACTGAAGCTTTCTTT.

This clonotype has only a few counts. This chain uses TRBV6-1 with TRBJ2-5, with 8 bases matching TRBD1. The CDR3 spans 15 residues. With V trimmed by 5 bases and J by 1 base, 6 bases remained unmatched. Germline assignment: CDR1 MNHNS and CDR2 SASEGT. This CDR3 is CASSRWTGSQETQYF. DNA of the CDR3: TGTGCCAGCAGTCGTTGGACAGGGAGCCAAGAGACCCAGTACTTC.

This clonotype was detected ten times or more. This sequence joins TRBV10-3 and TRBJ1-2; possible D gene TRBD1, 6 bases. This CDR3 is built from 13 residues. Germline values: CDR1 ENHRY, CDR2 SYGVKD. V shed 6 bases and J shed 6 bases, with 14 bases lying between them. The CDR3 spells CAISPGHADGYTF. The CDR3 nucleotides are TGTGCCATCAGCCCGGGACATGCTGATGGCTACACCTTC.

This clonotype was seen more than once but under ten times. V gene TRBV6-1 combines with J gene TRBJ2-3; a possible D gene is TRBD1 (6 bases). The germline gives CDR1 MNHNS, CDR2 SASEGT. V was clipped by 6 bases and J by 4 bases, with 11 bases between them. The CDR3 runs 13 residues. The CDR3 nucleotides read TGTGCCAGCAGAACCCCAGGGGCAGATACGCAGTATTTT. It encodes CASRTPGADTQYF.

This chain uses TRBV10-3 with TRBJ2-5; D not certain. CDR3 size: 13 residues. Germline V gives CDR1 ENHRY, CDR2 SYGVKD. V lost 4 bases and J 4 bases, leaving 10 bases between the germline ends. Here the CDR3 DNA reads TGTGCCATCAGTGGGGGTGTTACAGAGACCCAGTACTTC. Residues: CAISGGVTETQYF.

This clonotype was counted only a few times. V gene TRBV12-3 or TRBV12-4 combines with J gene TRBJ2-7; tentative D call: TRBD1 (6 bases). The length of the CDR3 is 13 residues. The germline V and J ends were trimmed by 4 bases and 2 bases, with 9 bases remaining between them. The CDR3 is CASSSTGAYEQYF. The CDR3 nucleotides are TGTGCCAGCAGTTCGACAGGAGCCTACGAGCAGTACTTC.